The entry that follows covers one TCR beta chain sequence. This sample is part of a study of blood T cell repertoires in COVID-19. Sequenced by immunoSEQ multiplex PCR; TCRdb stores in-frame clones only, minus some. The profile covers about 350,000 clones, with roughly 90% appearing a single time and around 0.92% taken by the ten largest. This CDR3 has 16 residues. The ends lost 5 bases at V and 3 bases at J; junction bases unmatched: 9. Germline CDR1 reads SGHAT; CDR2 reads FQDESV (reference sequence). Source material: PBMCs or T cells enriched from blood (not recorded which). The chain uses TRBV11-1 and TRBJ2-7, with 11 bases fitting TRBD2. This TCR derives from a woman aged 25 to 39 who had been exposed to COVID-19. The CDR3 nucleotides are TGTGCCAGCAGCGCCGGGACTAGCGGAGAATACTACGAGCAGTACTTC. This codes for CASSAGTSGEYYEQYF.